This TCR beta chain was observed in a study of blood T cell repertoires in COVID-19. This clone was picked up a small number of times. Produced via immunoSEQ multiplex PCR; TCRdb's table is partial and in-frame only. The sample consists of approximately 210,000 clones, about nine tenths of them appearing once. This clonotype was sampled from a man younger than 45 who had recovered from COVID-19. The sequenced sample consisted of peripheral blood.

CDR3 in DNA: TGTGCCAGCAGTTGGGGCAGGGGCCTCCAAGAGACCCAGTACTTC. Translated: CASSWGRGLQETQYF. The chain recombines TRBV27 with TRBJ2-5; weak D call: TRBD1 (6 bases). Germline CDR1 and CDR2: MNHEY and SMNVEV (reference sequence). This CDR3 region has 15 residues. V gave up 4 bases and J gave up 1 base, with 13 bases separating them.